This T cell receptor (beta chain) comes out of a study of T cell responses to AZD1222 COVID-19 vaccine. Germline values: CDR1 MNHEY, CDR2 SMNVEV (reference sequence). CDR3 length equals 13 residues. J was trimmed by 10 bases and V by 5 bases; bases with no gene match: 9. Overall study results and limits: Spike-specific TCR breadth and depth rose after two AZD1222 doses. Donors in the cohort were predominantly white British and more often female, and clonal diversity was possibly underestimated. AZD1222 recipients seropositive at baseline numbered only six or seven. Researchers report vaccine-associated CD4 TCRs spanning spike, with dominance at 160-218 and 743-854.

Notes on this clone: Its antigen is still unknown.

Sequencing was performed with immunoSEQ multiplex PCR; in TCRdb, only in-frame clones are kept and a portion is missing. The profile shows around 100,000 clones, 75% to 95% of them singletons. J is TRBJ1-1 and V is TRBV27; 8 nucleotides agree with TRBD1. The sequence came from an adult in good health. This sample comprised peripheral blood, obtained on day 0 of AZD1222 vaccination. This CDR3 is CASSMRDRPRAFF. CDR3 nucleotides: TGTGCCAGCAGTATGAGGGACAGGCCGAGAGCTTTCTTT.